This section outlines one T cell receptor (beta chain) sequence together with its context. Antigen unknown. Every contributor of samples was a Caucasian grown-up residing in Nashville, Tennessee. These data belong to a study of shared clonotypes between healthy human individuals. Assay: immunoSEQ multiplex PCR; the TCRdb copy retains only in-frame clones and omits some. The sample includes approximately 340,000 clones, less than 85% of them seen just once. Study observations and caveats: Only blood underwent sampling, and tissue repertoires likely differ. Non-shared clonotypes were found to have lower generation probabilities than the clonotypes that were shared by all four of the sorted-subset donors.

The TCR sequence derives from a man younger than 45 in good health. Sample: memory CD4+ T cells sorted from blood. The sample's subset: CD45RA-negative fraction.

Here the CDR3 DNA reads TGTGCCAGCAGCTTGGCAGGGGGGTACACAGATACGCAGTATTTT. It translates to CASSLAGGYTDTQYF. The chain links TRBV7-8 to TRBJ2-3; tentatively, D is TRBD1 (7 bases). This CDR3 has 15 residues. Germline CDR1 SGHVS, CDR2 FQNEAQ. With 3 bases removed from V and 2 bases from J, the gap between germline ends came to 12 bases.